This T cell receptor beta chain derives from a study of T cell responses to AZD1222 COVID-19 vaccine. The J segment lost 0 bases and the V segment lost 0 bases, leaving 4 bases of the junction unmatched. This CDR3 is built from 16 residues. The germline CDR1 and CDR2 sequences are SGHRS and YFSETQ. Generated by immunoSEQ multiplex PCR, the TCRdb table keeps only in-frame clones and is missing some. The sample includes 95,000 to 150,000 clones, around 85% seen only once; the top ten take approximately 4.7%. The study's findings and limits: Dominant at 160-218 and 743-854, vaccine-associated CD4 TCRs also spanned spike.

Remarks on this clone: Antigen unknown.

This TCR came from an adult who received the AZD1222 COVID-19 vaccine. The sample here was peripheral blood, taken 28 days after the second AZD1222 dose. The V gene is TRBV5-1, the J gene TRBJ1-2, with 8 bases lining up with TRBD1. CDR3 nucleotides: TGCGCCAGCAGCTTGGACGGACAGGGAACTAACTATGGCTACACCTTC. This gives the protein CASSLDGQGTNYGYTF.